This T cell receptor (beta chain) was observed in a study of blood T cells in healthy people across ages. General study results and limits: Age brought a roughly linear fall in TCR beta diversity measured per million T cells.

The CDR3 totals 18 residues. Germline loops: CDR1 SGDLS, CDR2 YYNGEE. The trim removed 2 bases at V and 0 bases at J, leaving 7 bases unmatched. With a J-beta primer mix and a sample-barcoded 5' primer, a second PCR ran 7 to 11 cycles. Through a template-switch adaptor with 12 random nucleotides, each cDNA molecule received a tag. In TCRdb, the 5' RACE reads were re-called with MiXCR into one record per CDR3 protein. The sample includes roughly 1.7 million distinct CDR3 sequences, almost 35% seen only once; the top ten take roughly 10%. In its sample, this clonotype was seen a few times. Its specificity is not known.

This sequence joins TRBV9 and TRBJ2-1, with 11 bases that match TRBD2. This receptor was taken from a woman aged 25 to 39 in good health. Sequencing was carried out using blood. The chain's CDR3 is CASSVSGGGPSSYNEQFF. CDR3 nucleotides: TGTGCCAGCAGCGTTAGCGGGGGGGGCCCCAGCTCCTACAATGAGCAGTTCTTC.